The T cell receptor beta chain described here comes from a study of regulatory and conventional T cells in RAG deficiency. Genomic DNA came from blood conventional CD4+ T cells gated CD25-low CD127-high. V lost 7 bases and J lost 5, with 6 bases in between. CDR1 is MDHEN, CDR2 SYDVKM, per germline. This CDR3 is built from 11 residues. Sequenced by immunoSEQ multiplex PCR; TCRdb stores in-frame clones only, minus some. This table has tens of thousands of clones, 95% to 96% appearing once. In addition, the sample was reused for a study of regulatory T cells. From that report: The PCR used 52 TRBV and 13 TRBJ primers.

V usage is TRBV28 and J usage is TRBJ1-5; D is undetermined. Material: CD25- CD4+ T cells sorted from blood. The sequence was collected from a human donor in good health. DNA for the CDR3: TGTGCCAGCAATCGGGATCAGCCCCAGCATTTT. Protein: CASNRDQPQHF.